Listed below are T cell receptor beta chains from one sample, sequenced in a study of blood T cell repertoires in COVID-19. Measured with immunoSEQ multiplex PCR; TCRdb has only the in-frame clones, and not every one. Counted here are under 350,000 clones, 70% to 90% occurring once; the ten biggest clones make up around 7.2%. The sequencing sample was made of peripheral blood. These receptors originate from a human donor in a cohort sampled during active COVID-19. Both conserved end residues are part of each CDR3. Fields, in order: D gene, V gene, J gene, clone size, CDR3 DNA, CDR3 protein. D genes are given only for firm matches. The size field is filled for only some rows; it gives once, few, many or a size class.

-	TRBV3-1/TRBV3-2	TRBJ1-1	-	TGTGCCAGCAGCCAAGACCCCACAGGGATTGACACTGAAGCTTTCTTT	CASSQDPTGIDTEAFF
-	TRBV4-1	TRBJ1-5	-	TGCGCCAGCAGCCCTGAGGGTGGGCACAGCAATCAGCCCCAGCATTTT	CASSPEGGHSNQPQHF
-	TRBV30	TRBJ1-5	-	TGTGCCTGGAGTTCAGGGGCAGGGAATCAGCCCCAGCATTTT	CAWSSGAGNQPQHF
-	TRBV7-2	TRBJ1-3	-	TGTGCCAGCAGCTTCAGTCTCTCTGGAAACACCATATATTTT	CASSFSLSGNTIYF
-	TRBV2	TRBJ1-2	-	TGTGCCAGCAGTGAGGTGCGGGGCTACACCTTC	CASSEVRGYTF
-	TRBV2	TRBJ1-5	-	TGTGCCACCCGGAGGAGGGGTGGCAATCAGCCCCAGCATTTT	CATRRRGGNQPQHF
-	TRBV11-2	TRBJ1-1	-	TGTGCCAGCAGCCAAGAACCGGGACATCCGAACACTGAAGCTTTCTTT	CASSQEPGHPNTEAFF
TRBD2	TRBV14	TRBJ2-7	once	TGTGCCAGCAGCCCAGGACCCGGGGGGTACGAGCAGTACTTC	CASSPGPGGYEQYF
-	TRBV7-2	TRBJ2-1	-	TGTGCCAGCAGCTTGCGGGTTTCCTACAATGAGCAGTTCTTC	CASSLRVSYNEQFF
TRBD2	TRBV9	TRBJ2-5	-	TGTGCCAGCAGCGAGGGGCATGTGGCTAGCGGGGGAATACAAGAGACCCAGTACTTC	CASSEGHVASGGIQETQYF
-	TRBV7-9	TRBJ1-2	-	TGTGCCAGCAGCCTTGGACAAAAGAACTATGGCTACACCTTC	CASSLGQKNYGYTF
TRBD2	TRBV3-1/TRBV3-2	TRBJ2-3	-	TGTGCCAGCAGCCATCGGTTAGCGGGGGGGCCAGATACGCAGTATTTT	CASSHRLAGGPDTQYF
TRBD1	TRBV27	TRBJ2-3	-	TGTGCCAGCACAGACAGGGCGAGGACAGATACGCAGTATTTT	CASTDRARTDTQYF
-	TRBV3-1/TRBV3-2	TRBJ2-7	-	TGTGCCAGCAGCGTTGACAGGTTCAACGAGCAGTACTTC	CASSVDRFNEQYF
TRBD2	TRBV12-5	TRBJ2-3	few	TGTGCTAGTGGTCCCGACCTAGCGGGGGTTAGCACAGATACGCAGTATTTT	CASGPDLAGVSTDTQYF
-	TRBV9	TRBJ1-2	-	TGTGCCAGCAGCGTTTTCCAGGGGAACTATGGCTACACCTTC	CASSVFQGNYGYTF
-	TRBV20-1	TRBJ2-3	-	TGCAGTGCTACTGACGGTCGCACAGATACGCAGTATTTT	CSATDGRTDTQYF
-	TRBV9	TRBJ1-1	-	TGTGCCAGCAGCCCCTTCACAGGACCGGTTGGAGCTTTCTTT	CASSPFTGPVGAFF
TRBD1	TRBV7-3	TRBJ2-2	-	TGTGCCAGCAGCTTAAGGGCGACAGGGGGATTCACCGGGGAGCTGTTTTTT	CASSLRATGGFTGELFF
-	TRBV6-5	TRBJ2-2	once	TGTGCCAGCATCCGGACCGGGGAGCTGTTTTTT	CASIRTGELFF
-	TRBV29-1	TRBJ2-1	once	TGCAGCGTTGAAGGGACAGCATCTTACAATGAGCAGTTCTTC	CSVEGTASYNEQFF
TRBD1	TRBV4-2	TRBJ2-7	once	TGTGCCAGCAGCGGAACCGGGACAGGGGGCTCCTACGAGCAGTACTTC	CASSGTGTGGSYEQYF
TRBD1	TRBV7-9	TRBJ2-7	once	TGTGCCAGCCAGGACAGGAGCTCCTACGAGCAGTACTTC	CASQDRSSYEQYF
TRBD1	TRBV19	TRBJ1-1	-	TGTGCCAGTAGTACCGGACAGGGGAACACTGAAGCTTTCTTT	CASSTGQGNTEAFF
TRBD1	TRBV5-5	TRBJ1-2	-	TGTGCCAGCATCCCGGGACAGGGAAACTATGGCTACACCTTC	CASIPGQGNYGYTF
-	TRBV12-5	TRBJ1-3	-	TGTGCTAGTGGTCCGGGACTGGGGGGAAACACCATATATTTT	CASGPGLGGNTIYF
-	TRBV11-2	TRBJ2-3	-	TGTGCCAGCAGCTCCCCCAGGGTGAGCACAGATACGCAGTATTTT	CASSSPRVSTDTQYF
-	TRBV6-1	TRBJ2-5	-	TGTGCCAGCAGTGAATCGTCAGGGCTGGAGACCCAGTACTTC	CASSESSGLETQYF
TRBD1	TRBV2	TRBJ1-4	-	TGTGCCAGCAGTGAAGCCCCAGGGGACAGCCAGAATGAAAAACTGTTTTTT	CASSEAPGDSQNEKLFF
TRBD1	TRBV15	TRBJ1-4	-	TGTGCCACCAGGAGCAGACAGGGAGGAGGAGCTAATGAAAAACTGTTTTTT	CATRSRQGGGANEKLFF
-	TRBV11-2	TRBJ2-3	-	TGTGCCAGCAGCTCCCGGGGGTCAGGCACAGATACGCAGTATTTT	CASSSRGSGTDTQYF
-	TRBV11-3	TRBJ1-1	-	TGTGCCAGCAGCCCTGGGGGGGGGTTGAACACTGAAGCTTTCTTT	CASSPGGGLNTEAFF